One and the same sample provided the 23 T cell receptor beta chains below, sequenced in a study of blood T cell repertoires in COVID-19 (dated by TCRdb to 2018 to 2021). Library preparation was by the immunoSEQ multiplex PCR assay. TCRdb stores this immuneACCESS table with in-frame sequences only. Part of the clones is absent; in the studies checked, under half of the shortfall reflects unresolved V genes, and no reason is known for the rest. The sample includes 150,000 to 200,000 clones, with 70% to 90% observed a single time. Jointly, the top ten make up around 2.7% of the sample. Sequenced: peripheral blood. The receptors come from a woman older than 75 with COVID-19, enrolled during active disease.

This chain joins TRBV7-2 and TRBJ2-3, with 12 bases identical to TRBD2. The J segment lost 4 bases and the V segment lost 5 bases, leaving 4 bases of the junction unmatched. The length of the CDR3 is 15 residues. Germline loops: CDR1 SGHTA, CDR2 FQGNSA. The DNA of the CDR3 is TGTGCCAGCAGCCCTGGACTAGCGGGGTCAGATACGCAGTATTTT. This gives the protein CASSPGLAGSDTQYF.

The rearrangement links TRBV19 to TRBJ1-5; D remains ambiguous. Trimming cost V 3 bases and J 9 bases, with 6 bases left between them. The V gene's germline CDR1 is LNHDA and CDR2 SQIVND (reference sequence). The CDR3 contains 11 residues. This CDR3 reads CASSMSGPQHF. In nucleotides, the CDR3 is TGTGCCAGTAGTATGTCAGGGCCCCAGCATTTT.

This chain links TRBV27 with TRBJ1-5; 8 nucleotides align to TRBD1. Germline CDR1 reads MNHEY; CDR2 reads SMNVEV (reference sequence). The CDR3 is made up of 16 amino acids. The J segment lost 4 bases and the V segment lost 6 bases, leaving 11 bases of the junction unmatched. The DNA for the CDR3 is TGTGCCAGCAGATCATGGACAGGGTGGGGAAATCAGCCCCAGCATTTT. It is translated as CASRSWTGWGNQPQHF.

This rearrangement joins TRBV10-1 to TRBJ1-5; D is unclear. This CDR3 contains 16 residues. Deletions cut 3 bases from V and 8 bases from J, with 20 bases between. CDR1 WNHNN and CDR2 SYGVQD come from the germline V gene (reference sequence). The CDR3 reads CASSELARRGSKPQHF. The CDR3 bases are TGCGCCAGCAGTGAATTGGCCCGGCGTGGGAGTAAGCCCCAGCATTTT.

This clone was detected only once. This chain joins TRBV7-8 and TRBJ2-1; TRBD2 agrees at 9 bases. The CDR3 has 15 residues. V shed 3 bases, J shed 9 bases, and the junction held 9 bases outside the gene matches. The germline V gene encodes CDR1 SGHVS and CDR2 FQNEAQ. The CDR3 region has the DNA TGTGCCAGCAGCTTCGATAGCGGGAGCGTAGGTGAGCAGTTCTTC. Protein product: CASSFDSGSVGEQFF.

The chain carries TRBV6-5 and TRBJ2-5; D uncertain. The CDR3 sequence is 13 residues long. Trimming shortened V by 2 bases and J by 0 bases, and 4 bases separated the two germline ends. Germline CDR1 is MNHEY and CDR2 is SVGAGI. CDR3 DNA sequence: TGTGCCAGCAGTTACGACAACCAAGAGACCCAGTACTTC. Its protein product is CASSYDNQETQYF.

V and J are TRBV6-1 and TRBJ2-7; D call uncertain. The CDR3 sequence is 13 residues long. V was shortened by 1 base and J by 1 base, with 5 bases between the two germline ends. Per the germline V gene, CDR1 is MNHNS and CDR2 is SASEGT. CDR3 protein: CASSEERSYEQYF. The CDR3 DNA reads as TGTGCCAGCAGTGAAGAACGGTCCTACGAGCAGTACTTC.

This clone appeared once. The chain recombines TRBV6-5 with TRBJ1-6, with D unclear. V lost 8 bases and J lost 7, with 15 bases in between. Germline CDR1 is MNHEY and CDR2 is SVGAGI. This CDR3 has 14 amino acids. The CDR3 reads CASGGQLGNSPLHF. CDR3 nucleotide sequence: TGTGCCAGCGGCGGGCAGTTAGGAAATTCACCCCTCCACTTT.

V is TRBV3-1 (or the pseudogene TRBV3-2) and J is TRBJ1-2, with unresolved D. Trimming shortened V by 1 base and J by 3 bases, and 6 bases separated the two germline ends. Germline CDR1 LGHDT, CDR2 YNNKEL (reference sequence). The length of the CDR3 is 13 residues. CDR3 DNA sequence: TGTGCCAGCAGCCAAGCTTCAGACTATGGCTACACCTTC. The encoded protein is CASSQASDYGYTF.

This chain uses TRBV19 with TRBJ2-7, with 8 bases aligning to TRBD1. J was trimmed by 2 bases and V by 7 bases; bases with no gene match: 4. CDR3 size: 13 residues. Germline CDR1 is LNHDA and CDR2 is SQIVND (reference sequence). The CDR3 spells CASTGQDPYEQYF. CDR3 sequence (DNA): TGTGCCAGTACGGGACAGGACCCCTACGAGCAGTACTTC.

The rearrangement uses TRBV30 and TRBJ1-1, with D possibly matching TRBD1 (5 bases). From germline, CDR1 is GTSNPN and CDR2 SVGIG (reference sequence). Between the trimmed V and J ends, which lost 4 bases and 1 base, there was a span of 10 bases. The CDR3 covers 13 residues. Here the CDR3 DNA reads TGTGCCTGGAACTCAGGGCAGAACACTGAAGCTTTCTTT. This gives the protein CAWNSGQNTEAFF.

This clone was recorded once. The rearrangement joins TRBV2 to TRBJ2-7; TRBD1 matches at 9 bases. CDR3 length equals 13 residues. Germline loops: CDR1 SNHLY, CDR2 FYNNEI. V was clipped by 8 bases and J by 4 bases; unmatched bases: 6. CDR3 DNA sequence: TGTGCCAGCGGGGGACAGGGTGGTTACGAGCAGTACTTC. This codes for CASGGQGGYEQYF.

This chain uses TRBV15 with TRBJ1-2; 9 nucleotides match TRBD1. With V trimmed by 4 bases and J by 2 bases, 5 bases remained unmatched. Per the germline V gene, CDR1 is LNHNV and CDR2 is YYDKDF (reference sequence). The length of the CDR3 is 15 residues. Written as DNA, the CDR3 is TGTGCCACCAGCAAACAGGGGGCGCGCAACTATGGCTACACCTTC. Its translation: CATSKQGARNYGYTF. Together with reference TRBV15 and TRBJ1-2, the CDR3 gives the full variable domain: DAMVIQNPRYQVTQFGKPVTLSCSQTLNHNVMYWYQQKSSQAPKLLFHYYDKDFNNEADTPDNFQSRRPNTSFCFLDIRSPGLGDTAMYLCATSKQGARNYGYTFGSGTRLTVV.

The chain has TRBV5-1 and TRBJ2-1, with 14 nucleotides matching TRBD2. This CDR3 contains 17 residues. Germline values: CDR1 SGHRS, CDR2 YFSETQ. The trim removed 3 bases at V and 3 bases at J, leaving 5 bases unmatched. In DNA, the CDR3 is TGCGCCAGCAGCTCTGGGACTAGCGGGAGATTCTACAATGAGCAGTTCTTC. Translated, it gives CASSSGTSGRFYNEQFF.

This clone was seen a single time. The rearrangement uses TRBV27 and TRBJ2-3; maybe TRBD2 (5 bases). V was trimmed by 5 bases and J by 7 bases, leaving 7 bases between them. The CDR3 has 11 residues. Germline assignment: CDR1 MNHEY and CDR2 SMNVEV (reference sequence). CDR3 loop: CASSQTNTQYF. CDR3 nucleotide sequence: TGTGCCAGCAGTCAGACTAATACGCAGTATTTT.

V is TRBV27 and J is TRBJ2-7, with D maybe TRBD1 (6 bases). The ends were cut back, 5 bases at V and 3 bases at J, with 11 bases in the middle. Germline V gene sequence: CDR1 MNHEY, CDR2 SMNVEV (reference sequence). CDR3 length: 13 residues. CDR3 amino acids: CASSMGHLYEQYF. The CDR3 DNA is TGTGCCAGCAGTATGGGACACCTCTACGAGCAGTACTTC.

This clone was counted a few times. The gene calls are TRBV30 and TRBJ1-5; D ambiguous. Germline-derived CDR1 and CDR2 are GTSNPN and SVGIG (reference sequence). The CDR3 is made up of 14 amino acids. Trimming removed 0 bases at V and 3 bases at J, with 9 bases between. Here the CDR3 reads CAWSVTRVNQPQHF. The CDR3 nucleotides read TGTGCCTGGAGTGTAACTAGGGTCAATCAGCCCCAGCATTTT.

The V and J genes are TRBV18 and TRBJ2-7; D is possibly TRBD2 (5 bases). V lost 3 bases, J lost 4 bases, and 19 bases lay in between. The CDR3 loop spans 16 amino acids. The germline V gene has CDR1 KGHSH and CDR2 LQKENI. CDR3 DNA sequence: TGTGCCAGCTCACCCGGGGTCGGTCCGCCTTTTTACGAGCAGTACTTC. Translation gives CASSPGVGPPFYEQYF.

This clone was counted a few times. V gene TRBV7-9 combines with J gene TRBJ1-2; 8 bases are a match to TRBD1. CDR3 length equals 15 residues. V shed 0 bases and J 1 base; nucleotides not matched to a gene: 1. The germline V gene has CDR1 SEHNR and CDR2 FQNEAQ (reference sequence). The CDR3 DNA reads TGTGCCAGCAGCTTAGCGGACAGGGATAACTATGGCTACACCTTC. Residues: CASSLADRDNYGYTF.

The chain carries TRBV4-3 and TRBJ1-6; the match to TRBD1 covers 9 bases. The V and J ends lost 4 bases and 7 bases, in that order; junction bases with no gene match: 8. Germline V CDR1 and CDR2: LGHNA, YSLEER. The CDR3 is 16 amino acids. The CDR3 region has the DNA TGCGCCAGCAGCCTGGACAGGGGCTCCCCCAATTCACCCCTCCACTTT. Translated: CASSLDRGSPNSPLHF.

This clone was counted a single time. V usage is TRBV4-1 and J usage is TRBJ1-1, with a tentative D call TRBD1 (5 bases). V gave up 1 base and J gave up 5 bases, with 11 bases separating them. The CDR3 extends over 14 amino acids. CDR1 MGHRA and CDR2 YSYEKL come from the germline V gene. The CDR3, as DNA: TGCGCCAGCAGCCAAGCCGGGGGAGGGACTGAAGCTTTCTTT. As protein: CASSQAGGGTEAFF.

The chain combines TRBV28 with TRBJ1-6; D gene uncertain. The CDR3 covers 15 residues. Germline lookup yields CDR1 MDHEN and CDR2 SYDVKM. Trimming shortened V by 6 bases and J by 11 bases, and 20 bases separated the two germline ends. Here the CDR3 reads CASSRQLGLGAPLHF. CDR3 sequence (DNA): TGTGCCAGCAGCCGCCAGTTGGGTTTAGGAGCACCCCTCCACTTT. Complete variable domain (other parts from reference TRBV28 and TRBJ1-6): DVKVTQSSRYLVKRTGEKVFLECVQDMDHENMFWYRQDPGLGLRLIYFSYDVKMKEKGDIPEGYSVSREKKERFSLILESASTNQTSMYLCASSRQLGLGAPLHFGNGTRLTVT.

This rearrangement joins TRBV30 to TRBJ1-4, with 9 bases lining up with TRBD1. V trimming: 3 bases; J trimming: 7 bases; junction bases outside the gene matches: 6. CDR3 length: 14 residues. The germline V gene encodes CDR1 GTSNPN and CDR2 SVGIG (reference sequence). The CDR3 DNA reads as TGTGCCTGGAGCCCCGGGACAGGGTTTGAAAAACTGTTTTTT. This gives the protein CAWSPGTGFEKLFF.